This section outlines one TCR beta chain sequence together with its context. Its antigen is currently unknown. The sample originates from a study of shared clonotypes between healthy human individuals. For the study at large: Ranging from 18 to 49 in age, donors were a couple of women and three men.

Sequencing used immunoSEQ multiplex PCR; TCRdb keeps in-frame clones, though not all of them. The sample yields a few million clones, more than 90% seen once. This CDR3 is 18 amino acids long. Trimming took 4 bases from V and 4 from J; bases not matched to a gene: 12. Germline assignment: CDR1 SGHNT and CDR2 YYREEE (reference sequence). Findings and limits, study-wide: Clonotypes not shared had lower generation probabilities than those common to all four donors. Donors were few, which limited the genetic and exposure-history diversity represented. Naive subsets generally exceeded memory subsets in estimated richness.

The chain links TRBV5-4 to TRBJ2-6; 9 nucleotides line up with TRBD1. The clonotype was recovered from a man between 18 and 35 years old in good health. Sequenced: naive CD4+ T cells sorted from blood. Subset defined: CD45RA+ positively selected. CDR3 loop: CASSHPGQGGSGANVLTF. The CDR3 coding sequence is TGTGCCAGCAGCCATCCGGGACAGGGAGGATCCGGGGCCAACGTCCTGACTTTC.